This T cell receptor beta chain was observed in a study of T cells in Graves' hyperthyroidism and ophthalmopathy (dated by TCRdb to between 2018 and 2021). Describing the broader study: Peripheral blood was sampled at the time of initial diagnosis, prior to any treatment. To identify distinguishing TCR V-J signatures, a discovery cohort of 100 patients was used, comprising 40 to 45 with Graves' ophthalmopathy and about 59 with stable Graves' hyperthyroidism. An independent validation cohort of around 19 hyperthyroidism patients and about 16 patients who later progressed to ophthalmopathy tested prospective prediction of ophthalmopathy. For training and testing, the roughly 93 patients in the discovery cohort were randomly divided in a 7:3 ratio. Thyroid tissue and blood T-cell repertoires from roughly six Graves' hyperthyroidism patients were also compared in the study. After blood sampling, hyperthyroidism patients were treated with methimazole at a starting dose of 30 mg daily, and ophthalmopathy patients were treated with high-dose intravenous methylprednisolone. The paper reports TCR Vbeta CDR3 sequencing of roughly 140 peripheral blood samples: around 41 ophthalmopathy, some 80 hyperthyroidism and around 17 progressor patients.

The table lists this clonotype with many counts. Its antigen has not been determined. Base qualities are not provided; no much larger clone lies one nucleotide away. Moderately to severely active disease, a Clinical Activity Score of at least 3, a NOSPECS grade of at least 4, and a duration under 3 months were present in ophthalmopathy patients. The study excluded patients with uncontrolled infections, other autoimmune diseases, pregnancy or lactation. Diagnoses were based on clinical symptoms, serum thyroxine and TRAb, thyroid ultrasound and orbital computed tomography. PBMCs were separated from roughly 9.3 ml of fresh peripheral blood using Ficoll-Paque density gradient centrifugation. Total RNA was extracted with Trizol reagent, and quality was checked on an Agilent 2100 Bioanalyzer. General findings and caveats noted by the study authors: In validation, the model predicted progression to ophthalmopathy a median of around 6.5 months before onset, with approximately 68% sensitivity and about 75% specificity. A model built on a 13 V-J signature distinguished ophthalmopathy from stable hyperthyroidism, reaching about 88% sensitivity and about 81% specificity in cross-validation and 80%/75% in testing. Most expanded thyroid clonotypes (frequency above 0.001) were also detected in blood, suggesting blood repertoires may reflect thyroid immune responses. Sample size was not statistically predetermined, and investigators were not blinded to group allocation.

TCR beta CDR3 regions were amplified from RNA transcripts. The TCR CDR3 was subjected to a first round of RT-PCR using the HTBI primer set and the Qiagen OneStep RT-PCR kit. The libraries were constructed in a second round of multiplex PCR and then size-selected and purified. Libraries were sequenced paired-end with 100 bp reads on an Illumina HiSeq2000. The paper's processing steps were these. Raw data were processed with SOAPnuke, discarding reads with adapters, uncalled bases, mean Phred below 15, or no exact constant-primer or identifier match. High-quality paired reads were merged using COPE v1.2.5, and each unique nucleotide sequence was defined as a clonotype. Clonotypes were aligned to IMGT TRBV, TRBD and TRBJ reference segments using MiTCR v1.1. The analysis was restricted to V-J combinations with a frequency above 0.0001, which together covered 98% to 99.2% of the repertoires. The TCS score was defined as the ratio of F50 (clonal expansion) to E x V (chaos), calculated using BLOSUM62-based TCRdist between CDR3 peptides within each V-J. Welch's t-statistics and random forest reduced around 510 V-J features to around 14, which were used in a naive Bayes classifier (R e1071). TCRdb itself trimmed the public reads at Q25 with fastp, ran MiXCR and retained productive beta chains. One record per CDR3 amino acid sequence lists the most common genes and DNA. TCRdb, not the authors, supplied the V and J calls. The sample records about 590,000 distinct CDR3 sequences, approximately 15% of which are singletons. Clones ranked in the top ten supply 6.5% to 9% of the sample.

Trimming at the junction amounts to 7 bases on V and 1 base on J, and the germline ends lie 13 bases apart. The germline V gene encodes CDR1 ENHRY and CDR2 SYGVKD. The CDR3, cysteine through phenylalanine, is 14 amino acids long. Here the CDR3 DNA is all that survives: 42 bases in frame from base 1. Rearrangement joined TRBV10-3 to TRBJ1-1, with the D gene too uncertain to name. This receptor was obtained from a woman between 18 and 29 years old with Graves' ophthalmopathy. Input material: blood. CDR3 reads: CAITMSHTNTEAFF. The DNA is TGTGCCATCACGATGAGCCATACGAACACTGAAGCTTTCTTT.